One sample yielded the 5 T cell receptor beta chains listed below, sequenced in a study of spatial heterogeneity in lung cancer. The time point was: sample taken at primary tumor resection. Sequencing was performed on whole RNA extracted from tumor and nontumor lung tissue, or from frozen PBMC, and the material was left unsorted. TCRdb used MiXCR to reprocess the 5' RACE reads, holding one entry per CDR3 protein. The table records about 42,000 distinct CDR3 sequences, 6% to 7.5% of them present only once. Here the sequenced sample was PBMCs, taken at surgery. These TCRs come from a female donor with early-stage non-small cell lung cancer.

Ten or more counts support this clonotype. The V gene is TRBV6-5, the J gene TRBJ2-3; no reliable D call. This CDR3 comprises 15 residues. V was shortened by 6 bases and J by 2 bases, with 15 bases between the two germline ends. Germline CDR1 MNHEY, CDR2 SVGAGI. The CDR3 nucleotides read TGTGCCAGCAGCTACATGGCAGGCCTCACAGATACGCAGTATTTT. It is translated as CASSYMAGLTDTQYF.

This clonotype appeared many times. This chain uses TRBV7-2 with TRBJ1-1; TRBD1 is a possible D gene (5 bases). The CDR3 loop spans 16 amino acids. V lost 8 bases, J lost 1 base, and 20 bases lay in between. Germline V gene sequence: CDR1 SGHTA, CDR2 FQGNSA. The CDR3 nucleotides are TGTGCCAGCCGGCCAGGGTCCGGACAAAAGAACACTGAAGCTTTCTTT. Protein sequence: CASRPGSGQKNTEAFF.

The chain is built from TRBV18 and TRBJ1-1; D ambiguous. Trimming left V 3 bases short and J 0 bases short, with 11 bases between. Germline assignment: CDR1 KGHSH and CDR2 LQKENI. The CDR3 sequence is 15 residues long. CDR3 protein: CASSPTAILNTEAFF. Here the CDR3 DNA reads TGTGCCAGCTCACCCACGGCCATTCTGAACACTGAAGCTTTCTTT.

This clonotype was counted many times. The genes are TRBV20-1 and TRBJ1-1; unclear D gene. V lost 0 bases and J 1 base, leaving 12 bases between the germline ends. In germline, CDR1 is DFQATT, CDR2 SNEGSKA (reference sequence). This CDR3 region has 15 residues. CDR3 residues: CSARDHGRTNTEAFF. CDR3 nucleotide sequence: TGCAGTGCTAGAGATCACGGCAGAACGAACACTGAAGCTTTCTTT.

The CDR3 here is CASCPSGGETTYEQYF. The CDR3 coding sequence is TGTGCCAGCTGCCCCTCGGGAGGGGAAACCACCTACGAGCAGTACTTC. The chain combines TRBV7-2 with TRBJ2-7; 8 bases fit TRBD2. Looked up from germline, CDR1 is SGHTA and CDR2 is FQGNSA. This CDR3 comprises 16 residues. The V segment lost 8 bases and the J segment 2 bases; nucleotides outside the gene matches: 14.